Sequencing of this T cell receptor beta chain was carried out in a study of multiple sclerosis patients with progressive multifocal leukoencephalopathy. V shed 6 bases and J 5 bases; nucleotides not matched to a gene: 12. Germline-derived CDR1 and CDR2 are SGHTA and FQGNSA. CDR3 size: 16 residues. Synthetic inline TR CDR3 controls covering all V-J pairings were spiked into each PCR. TCRdb keeps only in-frame clones here, not all; method: immunoSEQ multiplex PCR. The repertoire has approximately 26,000 clones, 88% of them found once; the top ten carry around 0.96%. To note about this clone: The antigen is unknown.

General study findings and limits: No common TRBV or TRBJ usage or pairing appeared at PML.

The time point: before natalizumab initiation. The T0 samples predate the first natalizumab infusion. Sequences were obtained from PBMCs. The receptor was isolated from a human donor with multiple sclerosis. V gene TRBV7-2 combines with J gene TRBJ2-7, with 11 bases lining up with TRBD2. The CDR3 DNA reads as TGTGCCAGCAGAAAAGGGAGACTAGCGGGGACCGACGAGCAGTACTTC. Amino acids: CASRKGRLAGTDEQYF.